Listed here is a single T cell receptor (beta chain). The sample originates from a study of blood T cell repertoires in COVID-19. Overall study: Whether acute or convalescent, the COVID-19 samples came from the United States, Italy and Spain. In each case, the material was cDNA or gDNA derived from T cells, B-cell-depleted T cells, or PBMCs.

Looked up from germline, CDR1 is SGDLS and CDR2 is YYNGEE. V trimming: 3 bases; J trimming: 4 bases; junction bases outside the gene matches: 7. The CDR3 length is 15 residues. Sequencing was performed with immunoSEQ multiplex PCR; in TCRdb, only in-frame clones are kept and a portion is missing. The sample lists approximately 77,000 clones, 80% occurring once. This TCR derives from a woman between 65 and 79 years old with acute or convalescent COVID-19. Source material: peripheral blood. The V call is TRBV9, the J call TRBJ1-2; TRBD1 matches 9 bases. CDR3 residues: CASSAYRGLGYGYTF. In DNA, the CDR3 is TGTGCCAGCAGCGCCTACAGGGGGCTTGGCTATGGCTACACCTTC.